This is a list of T cell receptor beta chains from one sample in a study of response to subunit inactivated influenza vaccine. TCRdb reprocessed the RT-PCR reads with MiXCR, giving one entry per CDR3 protein. The data show about 570,000 distinct CDR3 sequences, about 11% seen once. These data were likewise used in another study, on T cells expressing NK-cell markers.

The source was PBMCs from blood, collected on the day of vaccination. The receptors were sampled from a man aged 50-60 years who received an inactivated influenza vaccine. The CDR3 runs from the conserved cysteine through the conserved F or W. D genes are given only for firm matches. A clone size is listed for some rows: how often the clone was seen (once, few, many), or a class if it is expanded.

TRBV5-1	TRBD1	few	TRBJ2-6	CASSPWTGDSGANVLTF	TGCGCCAGCAGCCCCTGGACAGGTGACTCTGGGGCCAACGTCCTGACTTTC
TRBV20-1	.	few	TRBJ2-3	CSARSQGFIDTQYF	TGCAGTGCCCGATCACAGGGTTTTATAGATACGCAGTATTTT
TRBV29-1	.	.	TRBJ2-3	CSVEVATRGDTQYF	TGCAGCGTTGAAGTCGCGACACGGGGGGATACGCAGTATTTT
TRBV29-1	TRBD1	many	TRBJ2-3	CSVEGQGTDTQYF	TGCAGCGTTGAGGGACAGGGGACAGATACGCAGTATTTT
TRBV7-9	.	.	TRBJ2-5	CASSLRRGREETQYF	TGTGCCAGCAGCTTAAGGCGGGGGCGTGAAGAGACCCAGTACTTC
TRBV3-1	TRBD1	many	TRBJ1-5	CASSQGTGGNQPQHF	TGTGCCAGCAGCCAAGGAACAGGGGGGAATCAGCCCCAGCATTTT
TRBV30	.	.	TRBJ2-2	CAWSVGANTGELFF	TGTGCCTGGAGTGTGGGCGCGAACACCGGGGAGCTGTTTTTT
TRBV5-1	TRBD1	few	TRBJ1-4	CASRKVYRGTNEKLFF	TGCGCCAGCAGAAAAGTATACAGGGGAACTAATGAAAAACTGTTTTTT
TRBV7-8	TRBD2	few	TRBJ2-1	CASSLRLAGYEQFF	TGTGCCAGCAGCCTTAGGCTAGCGGGGTATGAGCAGTTCTTC
TRBV20-1	.	few	TRBJ1-5	CSASDGRGGDQPQHF	TGCAGTGCTAGCGATGGGAGGGGGGGAGATCAGCCCCAGCATTTT
TRBV7-9	.	.	TRBJ1-6	CASSLEGVNSPLHF	TGTGCCAGCAGCTTAGAAGGAGTTAATTCACCCCTCCACTTT
TRBV12-3/TRBV12-4	TRBD2	.	TRBJ2-7	CASSLAGGSWHEQYF	TGTGCCAGCAGTTTAGCCGGCGGGAGTTGGCACGAGCAGTACTTC
TRBV7-2	.	few	TRBJ1-5	CASSWAVDQPQHF	TGTGCCAGCAGCTGGGCGGTGGACCAGCCCCAGCATTTT
TRBV25-1	.	many	TRBJ2-1	CASRVGGTYNEQFF	TGTGCCAGTAGAGTTGGGGGCACCTACAATGAGCAGTTCTTC
TRBV7-3	.	few	TRBJ2-2	CASSPYQTGELFF	TGTGCCAGCAGCCCCTATCAAACCGGGGAGCTGTTTTTT
TRBV19	.	few	TRBJ1-5	CASSTHLQPQHF	TGTGCCAGTAGTACCCATCTTCAGCCCCAGCATTTT
TRBV12-3/TRBV12-4	.	.	TRBJ2-5	CASSLPGSQETQYF	TGTGCCAGCAGTTTACCAGGGTCCCAAGAGACCCAGTACTTC
TRBV20-1	.	few	TRBJ2-1	CSAPTWGEQFF	TGCAGTGCTCCCACGTGGGGTGAGCAGTTCTTC
TRBV5-1	.	few	TRBJ1-1	CASSLARSQRSEAFF	TGCGCCAGCAGCTTGGCGCGTAGTCAACGGTCTGAAGCTTTCTTT
TRBV19	.	few	TRBJ2-1	CASINRGGGEQFF	TGTGCCAGTATCAACCGGGGAGGCGGTGAGCAGTTCTTC
TRBV12-3/TRBV12-4	.	few	TRBJ1-1	CASSLKLVGETFF	TGTGCCAGCAGTTTGAAGCTTGTGGGGGAAACTTTCTTT
TRBV5-1	.	many	TRBJ1-5	CASSTGDSNQPQHF	TGCGCCAGCTCAACAGGTGATAGCAATCAGCCCCAGCATTTT
TRBV6-4	TRBD1	.	TRBJ2-2	CASSPGQGNPGELFF	TGTGCCAGCAGTCCGGGACAGGGGAATCCCGGGGAGCTGTTTTTT
TRBV20-1	.	.	TRBJ2-7	CSASVRSGPREQYF	TGCAGTGCTAGTGTCCGGTCAGGGCCGCGGGAGCAGTACTTC
TRBV5-1	TRBD1	.	TRBJ1-1	CASSPIDRVRNTEAFF	TGCGCCAGCAGCCCAATTGACAGGGTGCGGAACACTGAAGCTTTCTTT
TRBV12-3/TRBV12-4	.	many	TRBJ2-2	CASSQDSPGELFF	TGTGCCAGCAGCCAGGACAGCCCCGGGGAGCTGTTTTTT
TRBV5-1	.	few	TRBJ2-5	CASSLAPRAGEETQYF	TGCGCCAGCAGCTTGGCGCCTCGGGCGGGCGAGGAGACCCAGTACTTC
TRBV10-3	.	.	TRBJ1-4	CAISDRGTNEKLFF	TGTGCCATCAGTGACAGGGGAACTAATGAAAAACTGTTTTTT
TRBV5-6	.	.	TRBJ2-3	CASSLVRGRADTQYF	TGTGCCAGCAGCTTGGTCCGGGGGCGGGCAGATACGCAGTATTTT
TRBV20-1	TRBD2	.	TRBJ2-3	CSARDPREADTQYF	TGCAGTGCTAGAGACCCGCGGGAGGCAGATACGCAGTATTTT
TRBV12-3/TRBV12-4	.	.	TRBJ2-1	CASGGDLTGYNEQFF	TGTGCCAGCGGTGGGGACCTGACAGGTTACAATGAGCAGTTCTTC
TRBV6-1	.	.	TRBJ1-2	CASRKNTGTSHPDDYGYTF	TGTGCCAGCAGAAAAAATACCGGGACTTCCCATCCCGACGACTATGGCTACACCTTC
TRBV7-2	TRBD2	many	TRBJ2-7	CASSQASGRATYEQYF	TGTGCCAGCAGCCAAGCTAGCGGGAGGGCCACCTACGAGCAGTACTTC
TRBV12-3/TRBV12-4	.	many	TRBJ2-7	CASSSVRGYEQYF	TGTGCCAGCAGCTCCGTACGGGGGTACGAGCAGTACTTC
TRBV7-2	.	.	TRBJ1-5	CASSLEQGAKPQHF	TGTGCCAGCAGCTTAGAGCAGGGTGCGAAGCCCCAGCATTTT
TRBV28	TRBD1	.	TRBJ2-7	CASSVRTGSAEQYF	TGTGCCAGCAGTGTCCGGACAGGGTCGGCCGAGCAGTACTTC
TRBV4-2	.	many	TRBJ2-3	CASSPRTDGTDTQYF	TGTGCCAGCAGCCCGAGGACAGACGGCACAGATACGCAGTATTTT
TRBV20-1	.	few	TRBJ2-7	CSARDAGFAYEQYF	TGCAGTGCTAGAGATGCCGGTTTCGCCTACGAGCAGTACTTC
TRBV3-1	.	.	TRBJ2-5	CASSQDPLTNREGPQETQYF	TGTGCCAGCAGCCAAGATCCCCTAACCAACAGGGAGGGTCCACAAGAGACCCAGTACTTC
TRBV6-2/TRBV6-3	TRBD1	.	TRBJ1-1	CAGRGGENTEAFF	TGTGCCGGACGAGGGGGCGAGAACACTGAAGCTTTCTTT
TRBV12-3/TRBV12-4	TRBD2	.	TRBJ2-1	CASSFAAGVSNEQFF	TGTGCCAGCAGTTTTGCAGCGGGAGTTTCAAATGAGCAGTTCTTC
TRBV3-1	.	many	TRBJ2-7	CASSPRVTPYEQYF	TGTGCCAGCAGCCCCAGGGTCACCCCCTACGAGCAGTACTTC
TRBV4-2	.	few	TRBJ2-2	CASSQAGTKAGELFF	TGTGCCAGCAGCCAAGCCGGGACGAAGGCAGGGGAGCTGTTTTTT
TRBV15	.	few	TRBJ2-7	CATSRDLGGSGEQYF	TGTGCCACCAGCAGAGATTTGGGGGGTAGTGGAGAGCAGTACTTC
TRBV28	.	.	TRBJ1-4	CASSLVLGPNEKLFF	TGTGCCAGCAGTTTAGTTCTGGGGCCGAATGAAAAACTGTTTTTT